The TCR beta chain described here comes from a study of post-analysis software for immune sequencing data. Whole-study findings and limits: Normalized Chao1 diversity was significantly lower in multiple sclerosis patients than in controls. Samples made in the same batch grouped tightly together by F measure. Among a few TRBV segments more frequent in patients than controls were TRBV5-6, TRBV5-1 and TRBV20-1.

Researchers reported that TCR beta cDNA libraries carried unique molecular identifiers. T cells, roughly 0.95 to 10 million of them, yielded 500,000 or so cDNA molecules. Via MiXCR, TCRdb re-called the PCR reads, giving one row per CDR3 protein. The table has a few hundred thousand distinct CDR3 sequences, roughly 45% seen once. A note on this clonotype: Its specificity is not known.

V trimming: 3 bases; J trimming: 1 base; junction bases outside the gene matches: 7. The CDR3 length is 16 residues. Germline lookup yields CDR1 SGHAT and CDR2 FQNNGV. V is TRBV11-2 and J is TRBJ1-1, with 8 bases matching TRBD1. The clonotype comes from a girl aged 10 to 17 with multiple sclerosis. Specimen: blood. The CDR3 nucleotides read TGTGCCAGCAGCTTTTCCAGGGGGCAGCGGAACACTGAAGCTTTCTTT. This sequence encodes CASSFSRGQRNTEAFF.